The clone carrying this T cell receptor beta chain was seen only a few times. As defined, naive CD8 cells were CD45RO-negative and positively selected for CCR7, with terminally differentiated effector memory CD45RA+ cells excluded. The data are from a study of shared clonotypes between healthy human individuals. Assay: immunoSEQ multiplex PCR; the TCRdb copy retains only in-frame clones and omits some. The data show approximately 810,000 clones, 80% to 95% seen once. Sequencing was done on a sample of naive CD8+ T cells sorted from blood. The receptor was isolated from a young man in good health.

The CDR3 sequence: CASSEFGRGYEQYF. The CDR3 nucleotides read TGTGCCAGCAGTGAATTTGGCAGGGGCTACGAGCAGTACTTC. The gene calls are TRBV6-1 and TRBJ2-7; maybe TRBD1 (6 bases). Trimming took 2 bases from V and 3 from J, leaving 11 bases between them. The CDR3 has 14 residues. In germline, CDR1 is MNHNS, CDR2 SASEGT.